This T cell receptor beta chain was sequenced in a study of blood T cell repertoires in COVID-19. Study background: The United States, Italy and Spain were the sources of the acute and convalescent COVID-19 samples. PBMCs, B-cell-depleted T cells, or T cells provided the cDNA or gDNA that made up the material.

In the authors' workflow: Amplification from reference gene primers served as the basis for estimated nucleated cell counts. The data were produced by immunoSEQ multiplex PCR, yet TCRdb's version contains in-frame clones alone and is incomplete. D and trimming come from the DNA, and the V and J calls and clone size come from that table. Counted here are 50,000 to 65,000 clones, approximately 86% occurring once; the ten biggest clones make up 1%. Germline CDR1 reads LNHDA; CDR2 reads SQIVND (reference sequence). V shed 3 bases and J shed 1 base, with 12 bases lying between them. The CDR3 runs to 15 residues.

The specimen was peripheral blood. The chain employs TRBV19 and TRBJ1-1; D gene unclear. The sequence was obtained from a man aged 65 to 85 with acute or convalescent COVID-19. For the CDR3, the DNA is TGTGCCAGTAGTATTTCAGGTGCCACGAACACTGAAGCTTTCTTT. As protein: CASSISGATNTEAFF.